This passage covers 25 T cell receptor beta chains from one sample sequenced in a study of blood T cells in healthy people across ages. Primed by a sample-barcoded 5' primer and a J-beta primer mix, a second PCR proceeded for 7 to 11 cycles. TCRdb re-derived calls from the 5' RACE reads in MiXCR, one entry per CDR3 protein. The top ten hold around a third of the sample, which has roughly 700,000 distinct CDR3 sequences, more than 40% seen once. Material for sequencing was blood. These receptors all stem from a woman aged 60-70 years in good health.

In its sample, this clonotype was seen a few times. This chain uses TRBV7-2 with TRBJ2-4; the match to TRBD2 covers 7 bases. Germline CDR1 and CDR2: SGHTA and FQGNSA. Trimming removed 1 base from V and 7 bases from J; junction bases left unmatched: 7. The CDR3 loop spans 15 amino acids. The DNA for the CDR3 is TGTGCCAGCAGCTTAGACGGCGGGAGCTGGAACATTCAGTACTTC. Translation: CASSLDGGSWNIQYF.

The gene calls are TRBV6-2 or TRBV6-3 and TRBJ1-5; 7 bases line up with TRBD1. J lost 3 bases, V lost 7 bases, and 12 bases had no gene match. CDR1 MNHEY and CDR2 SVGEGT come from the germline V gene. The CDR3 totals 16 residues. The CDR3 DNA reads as TGTGCCAGCAAACCGACCATAGGGACAGTCAATCAGCCCCAGCATTTT. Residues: CASKPTIGTVNQPQHF.

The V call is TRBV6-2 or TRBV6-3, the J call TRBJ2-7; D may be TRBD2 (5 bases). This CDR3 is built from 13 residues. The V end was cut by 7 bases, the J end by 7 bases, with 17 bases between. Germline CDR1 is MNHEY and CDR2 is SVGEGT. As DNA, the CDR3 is TGTGCCAGCACCAAGCGGCTATACAATGAGCAGTACTTC. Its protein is CASTKRLYNEQYF.

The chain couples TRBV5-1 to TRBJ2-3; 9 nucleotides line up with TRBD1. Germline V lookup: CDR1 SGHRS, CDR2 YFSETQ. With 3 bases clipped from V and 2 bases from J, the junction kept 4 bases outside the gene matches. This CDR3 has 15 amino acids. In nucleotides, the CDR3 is TGCGCCAGCAGCTCCACAGGGGGCATCACAGATACGCAGTATTTT. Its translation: CASSSTGGITDTQYF.

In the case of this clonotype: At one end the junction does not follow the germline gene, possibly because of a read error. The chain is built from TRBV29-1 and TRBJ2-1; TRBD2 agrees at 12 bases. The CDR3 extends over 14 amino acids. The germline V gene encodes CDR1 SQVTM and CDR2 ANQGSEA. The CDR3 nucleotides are TGCAGCGTTGAGACTAGCGGGAGAAACAATGTGCAGTTCTTC. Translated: CSVETSGRNNVQFF.

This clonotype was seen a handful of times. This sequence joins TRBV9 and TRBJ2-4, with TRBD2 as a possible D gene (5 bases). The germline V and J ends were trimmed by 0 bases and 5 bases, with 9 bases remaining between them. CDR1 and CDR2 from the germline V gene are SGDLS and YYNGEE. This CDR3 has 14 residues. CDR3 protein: CASSVGGVQNIQYF. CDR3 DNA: TGTGCCAGCAGCGTAGGGGGAGTCCAAAACATTCAGTACTTC.

The CDR3 here is CASSPDSRGRYF. The CDR3 coding sequence is TGTGCCAGCAGTCCCGACAGCCGGGGGAGGTACTTC. The chain carries TRBV12-3 or TRBV12-4 and TRBJ2-7; perhaps TRBD2 as D (6 bases). The CDR3 is 12 residues long. Trimming took off 5 bases at V and 12 bases at J, with 17 bases between the two ends.

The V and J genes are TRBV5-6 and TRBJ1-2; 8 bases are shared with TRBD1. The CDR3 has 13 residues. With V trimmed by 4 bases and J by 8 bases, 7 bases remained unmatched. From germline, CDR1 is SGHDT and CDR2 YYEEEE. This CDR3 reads CASSETGGAGYTF. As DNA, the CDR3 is TGTGCCAGCAGCGAAACAGGGGGAGCGGGCTACACCTTC.

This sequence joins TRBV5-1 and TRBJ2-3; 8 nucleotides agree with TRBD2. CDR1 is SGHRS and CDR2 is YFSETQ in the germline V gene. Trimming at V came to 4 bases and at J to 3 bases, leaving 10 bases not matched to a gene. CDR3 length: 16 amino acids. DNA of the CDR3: TGCGCCAGCAGCACGACAACTGGCGGGAGGACAGATACGCAGTATTTT. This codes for CASSTTTGGRTDTQYF. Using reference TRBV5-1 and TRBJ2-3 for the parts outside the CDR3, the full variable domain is KAGVTQTPRYLIKTRGQQVTLSCSPISGHRSVSWYQQTPGQGLQFLFEYFSETQRNKGNFPGRFSGRQFSNSRSEMNVSTLELGDSALYLCASSTTTGGRTDTQYFGPGTRLTVL.

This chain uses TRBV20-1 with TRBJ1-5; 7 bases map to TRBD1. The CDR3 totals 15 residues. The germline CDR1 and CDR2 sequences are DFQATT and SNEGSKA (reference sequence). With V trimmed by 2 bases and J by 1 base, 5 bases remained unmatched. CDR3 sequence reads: CSARPTGVSNQPQHF. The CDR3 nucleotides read TGCAGTGCTAGACCTACAGGGGTGAGCAATCAGCCCCAGCATTTT.

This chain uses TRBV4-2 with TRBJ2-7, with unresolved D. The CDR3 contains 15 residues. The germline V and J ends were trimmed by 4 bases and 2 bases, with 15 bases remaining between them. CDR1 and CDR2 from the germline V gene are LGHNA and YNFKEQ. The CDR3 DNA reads TGTGCCAGCAGCCCCGCAAGGTCCACAACCTACGAGCAGTACTTC. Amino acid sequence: CASSPARSTTYEQYF.

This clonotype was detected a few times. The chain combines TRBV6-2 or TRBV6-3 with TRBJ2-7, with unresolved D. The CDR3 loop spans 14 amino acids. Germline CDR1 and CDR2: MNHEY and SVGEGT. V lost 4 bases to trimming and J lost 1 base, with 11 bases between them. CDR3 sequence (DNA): TGTGCCAGCAGTTCCCGCACCTGGTCCTACGAGCAGTACTTC. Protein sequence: CASSSRTWSYEQYF.

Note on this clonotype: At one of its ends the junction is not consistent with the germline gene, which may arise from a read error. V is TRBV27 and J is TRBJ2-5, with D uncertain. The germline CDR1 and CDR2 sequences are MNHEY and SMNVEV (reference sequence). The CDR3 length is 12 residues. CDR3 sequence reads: CAGSLNRETQYF. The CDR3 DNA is TGTGCCGGCAGTTTAAATAGGGAGACCCAGTACTTC.

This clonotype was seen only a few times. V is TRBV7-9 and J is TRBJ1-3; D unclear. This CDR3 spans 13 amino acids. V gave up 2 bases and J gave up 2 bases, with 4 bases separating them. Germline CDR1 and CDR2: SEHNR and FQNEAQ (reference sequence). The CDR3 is CASSLSAGNTIYF. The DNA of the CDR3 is TGTGCCAGCAGCTTAAGCGCTGGAAACACCATATATTTT.

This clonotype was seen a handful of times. The CDR3 coding sequence is TGTGCCAGCAGCTCAGACAATGAGCAGTTCTTC. Translated: CASSSDNEQFF. The genes are TRBV7-8 and TRBJ2-1; D gene ambiguous. The CDR3 covers 11 residues. The ends were cut back, 4 bases at V and 5 bases at J, with 3 bases in the middle. Germline-derived CDR1 and CDR2 are SGHVS and FQNEAQ.

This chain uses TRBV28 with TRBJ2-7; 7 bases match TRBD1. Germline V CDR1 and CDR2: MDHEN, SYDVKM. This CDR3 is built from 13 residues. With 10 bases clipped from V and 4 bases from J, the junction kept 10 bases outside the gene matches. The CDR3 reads CATQQGYIYEQYF. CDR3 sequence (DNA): TGTGCCACCCAACAGGGGTATATTTACGAGCAGTACTTC.

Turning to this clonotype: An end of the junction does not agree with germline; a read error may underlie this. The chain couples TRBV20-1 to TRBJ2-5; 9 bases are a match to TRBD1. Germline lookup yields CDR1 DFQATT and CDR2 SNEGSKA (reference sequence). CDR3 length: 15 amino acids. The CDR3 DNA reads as TGCAGTGCTAGAGATTACAGGGGGCTTCAAGAGGCCCAGTACTTC. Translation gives CSARDYRGLQEAQYF.

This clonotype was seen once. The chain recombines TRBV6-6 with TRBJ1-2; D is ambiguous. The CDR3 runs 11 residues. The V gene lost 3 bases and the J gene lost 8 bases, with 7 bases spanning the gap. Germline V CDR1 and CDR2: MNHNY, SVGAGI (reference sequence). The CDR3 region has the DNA TGTGCCAGCAGTTATCGGATGGGCTACACCTTC. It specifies CASSYRMGYTF.

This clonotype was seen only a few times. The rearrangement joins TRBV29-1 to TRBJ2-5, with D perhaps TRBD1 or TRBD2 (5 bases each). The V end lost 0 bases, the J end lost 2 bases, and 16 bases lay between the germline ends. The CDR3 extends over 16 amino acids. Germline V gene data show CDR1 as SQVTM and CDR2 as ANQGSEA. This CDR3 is CSVEDPRRGPQETQYF. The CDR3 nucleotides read TGCAGCGTTGAAGACCCCCGCCGGGGCCCACAAGAGACCCAGTACTTC. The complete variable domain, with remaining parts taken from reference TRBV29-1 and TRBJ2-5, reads SAVISQKPSRDICQRGTSLTIQCQVDSQVTMMFWYRQQPGQSLTLIATANQGSEATYESGFVIDKFPISRPNLTFSTLTVSNMSPEDSSIYLCSVEDPRRGPQETQYFGPGTRLLVL.

The CDR3: CASSPPRPGGTEAFF. The CDR3 DNA reads as TGTGCCAGCTCACCCCCAAGGCCAGGGGGGACTGAAGCTTTCTTT. The chain uses TRBV18 and TRBJ1-1, with TRBD1 matching 7 bases. The trim removed 3 bases at V and 5 bases at J, leaving 9 bases unmatched. Germline CDR1 and CDR2: KGHSH and LQKENI. There are 15 residues in the CDR3. Full variable domain (missing parts from reference TRBV18 and TRBJ1-1): NAGVMQNPRHLVRRRGQEARLRCSPMKGHSHVYWYRQLPEEGLKFMVYLQKENIIDESGMPKERFSAEFPKEGPSILRIQQVVRGDSAAYFCASSPPRPGGTEAFFGQGTRLTVV.

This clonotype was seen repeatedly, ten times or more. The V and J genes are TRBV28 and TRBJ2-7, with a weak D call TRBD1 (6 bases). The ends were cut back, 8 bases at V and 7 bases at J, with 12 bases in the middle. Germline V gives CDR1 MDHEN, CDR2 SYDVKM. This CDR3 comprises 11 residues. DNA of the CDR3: TGTGCCAGCGGGGGCCCGCTTGAGCAGTACTTC. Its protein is CASGGPLEQYF.

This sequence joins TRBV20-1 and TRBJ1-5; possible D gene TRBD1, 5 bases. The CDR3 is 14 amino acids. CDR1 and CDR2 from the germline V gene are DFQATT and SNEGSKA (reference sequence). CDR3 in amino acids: CALRDPASGQPQHF. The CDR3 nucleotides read TGCGCCCTACGGGACCCCGCAAGCGGTCAGCCCCAGCATTTT.

For the CDR3, the DNA is TGCAGCGCCGAAGGGCGGTACGGCTACGAGCAGTTCTTC. Amino acid sequence: CSAEGRYGYEQFF. This rearrangement joins TRBV29-1 to TRBJ2-1, with no clear D. Trimming shortened V by 7 bases and J by 10 bases, and 20 bases separated the two germline ends. This CDR3 is built from 13 residues. Germline CDR1 SQVTM, CDR2 ANQGSEA.

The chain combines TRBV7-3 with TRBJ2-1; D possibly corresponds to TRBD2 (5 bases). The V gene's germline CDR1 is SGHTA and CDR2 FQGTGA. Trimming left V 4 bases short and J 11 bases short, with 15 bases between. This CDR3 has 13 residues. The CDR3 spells CASSSRSGNKQFF. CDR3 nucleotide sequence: TGTGCCAGCAGCTCTCGGTCGGGGAATAAGCAGTTCTTC.

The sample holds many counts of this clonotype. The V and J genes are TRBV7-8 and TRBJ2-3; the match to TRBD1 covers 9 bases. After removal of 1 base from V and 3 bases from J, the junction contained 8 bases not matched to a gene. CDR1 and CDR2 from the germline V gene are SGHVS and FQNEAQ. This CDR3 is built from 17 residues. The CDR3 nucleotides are TGTGCCAGCAGCTTAGACTGGCGGACAGGGGTAACAGATACGCAGTATTTT. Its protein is CASSLDWRTGVTDTQYF.